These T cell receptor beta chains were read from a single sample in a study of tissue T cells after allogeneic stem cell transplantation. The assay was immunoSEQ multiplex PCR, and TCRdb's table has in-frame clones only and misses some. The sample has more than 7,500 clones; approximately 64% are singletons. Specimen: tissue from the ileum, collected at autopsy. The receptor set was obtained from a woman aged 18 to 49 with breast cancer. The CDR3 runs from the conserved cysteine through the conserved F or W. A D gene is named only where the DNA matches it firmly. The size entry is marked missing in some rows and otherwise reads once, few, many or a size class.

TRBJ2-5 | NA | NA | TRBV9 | CASSSLSQETQYF | TGTGCCAGCAGCAGCCTGAGTCAAGAGACCCAGTACTTC
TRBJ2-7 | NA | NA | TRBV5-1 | CASSLGSAGSEQYF | TGCGCCAGCAGCTTGGGCAGCGCAGGCAGCGAGCAGTACTTC
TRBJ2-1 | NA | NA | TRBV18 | CASSPLLSYNEQFF | TGTGCCAGCTCACCACTTTTGTCTTACAATGAGCAGTTCTTC
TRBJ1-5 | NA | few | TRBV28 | CASSRIGTSNQPQHF | TGTGCCAGCAGCAGGATCGGGACATCGAATCAGCCCCAGCATTTT
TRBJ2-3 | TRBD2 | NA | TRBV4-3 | CASSQELARNTDTQYF | TGCGCCAGCAGCCAAGAACTAGCGCGAAACACAGATACGCAGTATTTT
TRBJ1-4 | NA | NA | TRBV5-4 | CASSYSGRRNEKLFF | TGTGCCAGCAGCTACTCCGGCCGACGGAATGAAAAACTGTTTTTT
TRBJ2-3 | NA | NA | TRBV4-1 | CASSHAQGGTDTQYF | TGCGCCAGCAGCCACGCTCAAGGGGGCACAGATACGCAGTATTTT
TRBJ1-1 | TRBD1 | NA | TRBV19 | CASKNRGPDTEAFF | TGTGCCAGTAAGAACAGGGGGCCGGACACTGAAGCTTTCTTT
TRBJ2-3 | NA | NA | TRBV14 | CASSRRGLTSDTQYF | TGTGCCAGCAGCCGGCGGGGACTGACCTCAGATACGCAGTATTTT
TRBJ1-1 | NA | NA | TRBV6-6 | CASRGGGPEAFF | TGTGCCAGCAGAGGTGGAGGGCCTGAAGCTTTCTTT
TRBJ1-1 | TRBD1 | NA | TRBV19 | CASDRGRRVNTEAFF | TGTGCCAGCGACAGGGGAAGAAGGGTGAACACTGAAGCTTTCTTT
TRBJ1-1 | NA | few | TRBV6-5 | CASSYRGAEAFF | TGTGCCAGCAGTTACCGGGGAGCTGAAGCTTTCTTT
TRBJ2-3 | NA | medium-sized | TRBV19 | CASSPKGDTDTQYF | TGTGCCAGTAGTCCTAAGGGGGACACAGATACGCAGTATTTT
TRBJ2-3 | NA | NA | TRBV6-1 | CASSEDKTSYPDTQYF | TGTGCCAGCAGTGAAGACAAGACCTCTTATCCAGATACGCAGTATTTT
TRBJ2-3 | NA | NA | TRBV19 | CASSIDHYDRQYF | TGTGCCAGTAGTATAGATCACTATGATCGGCAGTATTTT
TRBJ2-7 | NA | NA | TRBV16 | CASSQLKLDRYEQYF | TGTGCCAGCAGCCAATTAAAACTAGACAGGTACGAGCAGTACTTC
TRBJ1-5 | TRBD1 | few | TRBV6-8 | CARSGQFKLPQHF | TGTGCCAGATCGGGACAGTTCAAGTTGCCCCAGCATTTT
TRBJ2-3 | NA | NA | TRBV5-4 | CASSFSSTDTQYF | TGTGCCAGCAGCTTTAGTAGCACAGATACGCAGTATTTT
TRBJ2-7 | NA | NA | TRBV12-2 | CASRCRNRFF | TGTGCAAGTCGCTGCCGGAACAGGTTCTTC
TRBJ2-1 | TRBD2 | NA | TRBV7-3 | CASSSPERGGRYNEQFF | TGTGCCAGCAGCTCGCCTGAGCGCGGGGGAAGATACAATGAGCAGTTCTTC
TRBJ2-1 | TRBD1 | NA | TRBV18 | CASSPPGQGDSEQFF | TGTGCCAGCTCACCACCGGGACAGGGGGATAGTGAGCAGTTCTTC
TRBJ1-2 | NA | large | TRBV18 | CASSPTGTGDGYTF | TGTGCCAGCTCCCCCACCGGGACGGGAGATGGCTACACCTTC
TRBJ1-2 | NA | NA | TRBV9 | CASSVAGPGVYGYTF | TGTGCCAGCAGCGTAGCTGGCCCAGGGGTCTATGGCTACACCTTC
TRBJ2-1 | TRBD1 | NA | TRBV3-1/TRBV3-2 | CASSLADRGNEQFF | TGTGCCAGCAGCCTAGCTGACAGGGGCAATGAGCAGTTCTTC
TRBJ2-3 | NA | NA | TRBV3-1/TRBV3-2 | CASSHVAEINQHTDTQYF | TGTGCCAGCAGCCACGTGGCAGAAATAAACCAACACACAGATACGCAGTATTTT
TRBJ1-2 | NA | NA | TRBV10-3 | CAISESTEYYGYTF | TGTGCCATCAGTGAGTCGACAGAGTACTATGGCTACACCTTC